This TCR beta chain was found in a study of T cells of healthy individuals. TCRdb used MiXCR to reprocess the 5' RACE reads, holding one entry per CDR3 protein. The sample has about 41,000 distinct CDR3 sequences, 4.5% seen once. This clonotype was detected ten times or more. This sequence originates from a human donor in good health.

CDR3 residues: CSASGTGVEDTQYF. CDR3 sequence (DNA): TGCAGTGCTTCCGGGACAGGGGTGGAGGATACGCAGTATTTT. This chain connects TRBV20-1 to TRBJ2-3, with 10 bases identical to TRBD1. Germline V lookup: CDR1 DFQATT, CDR2 SNEGSKA (reference sequence). Trimming removed 5 bases from V and 6 bases from J; junction bases left unmatched: 8. This CDR3 has 14 amino acids.